This T cell receptor beta chain comes out of a study of T cell repertoires in ileal Crohn's disease. V was trimmed by 2 bases and J by 1 base, leaving 7 bases between them. The CDR3 length is 14 residues. Germline V gene data show CDR1 as KGHSH and CDR2 as LQKENI. This clone was seen a handful of times. Profiling relied on immunoSEQ multiplex PCR, and the TCRdb table lists in-frame clones only, not all of them. The sample shows about 11,000 clones, about two thirds of them seen only once. The sample's time point: neoterminal ileum biopsy at postoperative endoscopy, about 6 months after surgery. Eligibility required adulthood, ileal or ileocolonic Crohn's disease and indicated ileocolonic resection.

The receptor was isolated from an adult with Crohn's disease. This chain joins TRBV18 and TRBJ2-3; D remains unclear. Source material: ileal tissue. The CDR3 DNA reads as TGTGCCAGCTCACCATACCGGGGCACAGATACGCAGTATTTT. Translated, it gives CASSPYRGTDTQYF.